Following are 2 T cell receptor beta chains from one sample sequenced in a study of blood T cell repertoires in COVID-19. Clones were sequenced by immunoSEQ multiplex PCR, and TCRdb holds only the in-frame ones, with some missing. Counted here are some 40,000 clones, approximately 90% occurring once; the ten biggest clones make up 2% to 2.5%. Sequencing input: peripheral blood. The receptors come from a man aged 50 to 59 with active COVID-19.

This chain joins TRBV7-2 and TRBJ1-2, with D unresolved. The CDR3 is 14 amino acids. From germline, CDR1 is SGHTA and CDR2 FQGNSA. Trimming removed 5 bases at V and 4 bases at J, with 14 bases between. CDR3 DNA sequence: TGTGCCAGCAGCCCTCGGAGGGATTTCTATGGCTACACCTTC. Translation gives CASSPRRDFYGYTF.

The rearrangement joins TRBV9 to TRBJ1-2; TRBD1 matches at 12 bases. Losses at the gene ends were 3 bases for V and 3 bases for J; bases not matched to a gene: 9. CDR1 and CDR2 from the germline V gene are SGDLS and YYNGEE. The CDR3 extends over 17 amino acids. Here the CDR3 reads CASSAPGQGAGYYGYTF. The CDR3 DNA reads TGTGCCAGCAGCGCACCGGGACAGGGGGCAGGTTACTATGGCTACACCTTC.